One sample yielded the 9 T cell receptor beta chains listed below, sequenced in a study of blood T cell repertoires in COVID-19. The assay was immunoSEQ multiplex PCR, and TCRdb's table has in-frame clones only and misses some. The sample shows 150,000 to 180,000 clones, approximately 80% of them seen only once. Sequencing input: peripheral blood. The receptors stem from a man in his 60s with acute or convalescent COVID-19.

This clone has a single count. The gene calls are TRBV28 and TRBJ1-2, with D possibly TRBD1 on 6 matching bases. Germline CDR1 reads MDHEN; CDR2 reads SYDVKM. The CDR3 sequence is 14 residues long. V dropped 2 bases and J dropped 4 bases, with 11 bases sitting between them. The CDR3, as DNA: TGTGCCAGCAGTTTAGGTGCAGGGGCCTATGGCTACACCTTC. Its protein is CASSLGAGAYGYTF.

The chain is built from TRBV7-9 and TRBJ1-2; TRBD1 is a possible D gene (6 bases). V dropped 7 bases and J dropped 3 bases, with 18 bases sitting between them. The CDR3 spans 15 residues. Looked up from germline, CDR1 is SEHNR and CDR2 is FQNEAQ (reference sequence). CDR3 in amino acids: CASTPREGQYYGYTF. In nucleotides, the CDR3 is TGTGCCAGCACCCCACGCGAGGGACAATACTATGGCTACACCTTC.

This chain joins TRBV4-2 and TRBJ2-2; 10 bases match TRBD2. The J segment lost 3 bases and the V segment lost 0 bases, leaving 10 bases of the junction unmatched. Germline V CDR1 and CDR2: LGHNA, YNFKEQ. The CDR3 spans 19 residues. CDR3 DNA: TGTGCCAGCAGCCAAGATGGTCTGTCTAGCGGGAGAGACACCGGGGAGCTGTTTTTT. Its translation is CASSQDGLSSGRDTGELFF.

This clone is a singleton in its sample. The chain uses TRBV11-2 and TRBJ2-2; D not certain. The CDR3 loop spans 15 amino acids. Germline CDR1 SGHAT, CDR2 FQNNGV. Trimming took off 1 base at V and 4 bases at J, with 10 bases between the two ends. The DNA for the CDR3 is TGTGCCAGCAGCTTAGGCGGCAGCCTCACCGGGGAGCTGTTTTTT. Its translation is CASSLGGSLTGELFF. Full variable domain (remainder filled in from reference TRBV11-2 and TRBJ2-2): EAGVAQSPRYKIIEKRQSVAFWCNPISGHATLYWYQQILGQGPKLLIQFQNNGVVDDSQLPKDRFSAERLKGVDSTLKIQPAKLEDSAVYLCASSLGGSLTGELFFGEGSRLTVL.

The gene calls are TRBV6-6 and TRBJ1-3; TRBD1 matches 7 bases. This CDR3 region has 14 residues. Trimming at V came to 6 bases and at J to 3 bases, leaving 5 bases not matched to a gene. Germline CDR1 and CDR2: MNHNY and SVGAGI (reference sequence). In nucleotides, the CDR3 is TGTGCCAGCAGGAGACAGGGTTTTGGAAACACCATATATTTT. It translates to CASRRQGFGNTIYF.

V is TRBV3-1 (or the pseudogene TRBV3-2) and J is TRBJ2-1; D may be TRBD1 (6 bases). This CDR3 comprises 13 residues. Germline CDR1 is LGHDT and CDR2 is YNNKEL (reference sequence). The V and J ends lost 3 bases and 10 bases respectively, with 13 bases between them. The CDR3: CASSQSTGSEQFF. For the CDR3, the DNA is TGTGCCAGCAGCCAGTCAACAGGGAGCGAGCAGTTCTTC.

This chain joins TRBV6-1 and TRBJ1-5, with D unclear. The germline V gene has CDR1 MNHNS and CDR2 SASEGT. The V end lost 3 bases, the J end lost 4 bases, and 10 bases lay between the germline ends. This CDR3 region has 14 residues. CDR3 in amino acids: CASSERLGNQPQHF. In nucleotides, the CDR3 is TGTGCCAGCAGTGAGAGGCTTGGGAATCAGCCCCAGCATTTT.

CDR3 bases: TGTGCCACCAGCCCGATGCCGACAGGGCTCGGCTATGGCTACACCTTC. This gives the protein CATSPMPTGLGYGYTF. J is TRBJ1-2 and V is TRBV15; 7 bases fit TRBD1. The germline V gene encodes CDR1 LNHNV and CDR2 YYDKDF (reference sequence). V was clipped by 5 bases and J by 4 bases; unmatched bases: 13. The CDR3 contains 16 residues.

V and J are TRBV12-5 and TRBJ2-1, with TRBD1 matching 7 bases. The CDR3 loop spans 12 amino acids. V dropped 6 bases and J dropped 6; count of bases not matched to a gene: 2. From germline, CDR1 is LGHNT and CDR2 FRNRAP. CDR3 sequence (DNA): TGTGCTAGTGGGAGGGACAGCAATGAGCAGTTCTTC. Amino acid sequence: CASGRDSNEQFF.